The 32 T cell receptor beta chains given below trace back to one sample, sequenced in a study of blood T cells in healthy people across ages. Then a second PCR, running roughly 6 to 12 cycles, was carried out with a sample-barcoded 5' primer and a J-beta primer mix. One entry per CDR3 protein results from TCRdb running MiXCR on the 5' RACE reads. The sample includes 550,000 to 800,000 distinct CDR3 sequences, roughly 30% of them seen just once. The source material was blood. Receptors originate from a woman aged 80 or older in good health.

The rearrangement joins TRBV6-6 to TRBJ2-5; 9 positions match TRBD1. The J call may be wrong; the DNA end is better matched by TRBJ2-7. Germline V CDR1 and CDR2: MNHNY, SVGAGI (reference sequence). CDR3 length: 14 residues. The CDR3 DNA reads as TGTGCCAGCAGTGGGGACAGGGAATTGCACGAGCAGTACTTC. It is translated as CASSGDRELHEQYF.

As for this clonotype: A much larger clone lies one base from this, so it may be a read error. The V gene is TRBV10-3, the J gene TRBJ2-7; D remains unclear. V was trimmed by 8 bases and J by 4 bases, leaving 12 bases between them. The length of the CDR3 is 12 residues. Germline V gives CDR1 ENHRY, CDR2 SYGVKD. The CDR3 sequence: CAIGQILYEQYF. In nucleotides, the CDR3 is TGTGCCATCGGTCAAATTCTGTACGAGCAGTACTTC.

A note on this clonotype: A much bigger clone sits one base away, suggesting this may be a read error. The chain is built from TRBV18 and TRBJ2-1, with D uncertain. CDR1 is KGHSH and CDR2 is LQKENI in the germline V gene. The CDR3 covers 15 residues. V was pared by 3 bases and J by 10 bases, with 19 bases between. The CDR3 coding sequence is TGTGCCAGCTCACCCGTCCGCTACCCCCCCTACGAGCAGTTCTTC. The encoded protein is CASSPVRYPPYEQFF. The variable domain in full, with the rest retrieved from reference TRBV18 and TRBJ2-1, is NAGVMQNPRHLVRRRGQEARLRCSPMKGHSHVYWYRQLPEEGLKFMVYLQKENIIDESGMPKERFSAEFPKEGPSILRIQQVVRGDSAAYFCASSPVRYPPYEQFFGPGTRLTVL.

This clonotype was seen ten or more times. The rearrangement joins TRBV7-7 to TRBJ1-2; D unresolved. The CDR3 consists of 15 residues. Germline CDR1 SSHAT, CDR2 FNYEAQ (reference sequence). Trimming cost V 6 bases and J 4 bases, with 18 bases left between them. CDR3 nucleotide sequence: TGTGCCAGCAGTCCTATCGACTTCACCACCTATGGCTACACCTTC. It codes for CASSPIDFTTYGYTF.

This clonotype showed up many times. CDR3 loop: CASSEVRFQETQYF. Here the CDR3 DNA reads TGTGCCAGCAGTGAAGTTCGGTTCCAAGAGACCCAGTACTTC. The chain joins TRBV6-1 to TRBJ2-5, with no clear D. Trimming left V 1 base short and J 1 base short, with 7 bases between. This CDR3 contains 14 residues. Germline CDR1 reads MNHNS; CDR2 reads SASEGT.

The chain links TRBV7-2 to TRBJ2-4, with unresolved D. The CDR3 sequence is 12 residues long. Germline CDR1 reads SGHTA; CDR2 reads FQGNSA. V lost 3 bases and J 8 bases, leaving 8 bases between the germline ends. The CDR3 DNA is TGTGCCAGCAGCTTTAGTGGAGACATTCAGTACTTC. It translates to CASSFSGDIQYF.

The chain recombines TRBV12-3 or TRBV12-4 with TRBJ1-2, with D possibly being TRBD1 (5 bases). The CDR3 contains 12 residues. Trimming removed 8 bases from V and 4 bases from J, with 11 bases in between. The CDR3 coding sequence is TGTGCCAGCGGGGGTAGTGGCTATGGCTACACCTTC. Its protein is CASGGSGYGYTF.

The chain has TRBV5-1 and TRBJ2-7; 15 bases are shared with TRBD2. There are 15 residues in the CDR3. Germline values: CDR1 SGHRS, CDR2 YFSETQ. After removal of 4 bases from V and 4 bases from J, the junction contained 3 bases not matched to a gene. The CDR3 region has the DNA TGCGCCAGCAGCGCGGGGACTAGCGGGGGGTACGAGCAGTACTTC. As protein: CASSAGTSGGYEQYF. Combining the CDR3 with reference TRBV5-1 and TRBJ2-7 gives the whole variable domain KAGVTQTPRYLIKTRGQQVTLSCSPISGHRSVSWYQQTPGQGLQFLFEYFSETQRNKGNFPGRFSGRQFSNSRSEMNVSTLELGDSALYLCASSAGTSGGYEQYFGPGTRLTVT.

This clonotype was counted at least ten times. The CDR3 loop is CASSRIVAGVNNEQFF. CDR3 bases: TGTGCCAGCAGTCGGATAGTGGCGGGGGTGAACAATGAGCAGTTCTTC. The chain combines TRBV11-2 with TRBJ2-1, with TRBD2 matching over 7 bases. J lost 5 bases, V lost 6 bases, and 13 bases had no gene match. Germline V gives CDR1 SGHAT, CDR2 FQNNGV. The CDR3 is made up of 16 amino acids.

The CDR3 region is CSARDWDIRTQYF. The CDR3 DNA follows: TGCAGTGCTAGAGATTGGGACATTCGGACCCAGTACTTC. The rearrangement uses TRBV20-1 and TRBJ2-5, with a weak D call TRBD1 (6 bases). V gave up 0 bases and J gave up 7 bases, with 12 bases separating them. CDR3 length equals 13 residues. The germline gives CDR1 DFQATT, CDR2 SNEGSKA (reference sequence).

The genes are TRBV6-1 and TRBJ1-1; no firm D call. Germline V gene data show CDR1 as MNHNS and CDR2 as SASEGT. The length of the CDR3 is 12 residues. The DNA for the CDR3 is TGTGCGAGCTACCGATCTGGCACTGAAGCTTTCTTT. It yields the protein CASYRSGTEAFF.

Of note for this clonotype: A much larger clone sits a single nucleotide away, making a read error possible. This chain uses TRBV6-4 with TRBJ1-2; tentatively, D is TRBD1 (6 bases). The V gene's germline CDR1 is MRHNA and CDR2 SNTAGT. This CDR3 spans 15 amino acids. The V end lost 3 bases, the J end lost 4 bases, and 15 bases lay between the germline ends. Here the CDR3 reads CASSEATGASYGYTF. Here the CDR3 DNA reads TGTGCCAGCAGTGAAGCGACAGGCGCCTCCTATGGCTACACCTTC.

This clonotype was seen ten or more times. V usage is TRBV20-1 and J usage is TRBJ2-1, with D possibly matching TRBD1 (6 bases). CDR1 and CDR2 (germline): DFQATT, SNEGSKA (reference sequence). The ends were cut back, 5 bases at V and 5 bases at J, with 19 bases in the middle. This CDR3 region has 15 residues. In DNA form, the CDR3 reads TGCAGTGCTCCGTCACACAGGGTAGAGGACAATGAGCAGTTCTTC. This translates into CSAPSHRVEDNEQFF.

V gene TRBV11-3 combines with J gene TRBJ2-3; perhaps TRBD1 as D (7 bases). The CDR3 totals 16 residues. Looked up from germline, CDR1 is SGHNT and CDR2 is YENEEA. The germline V and J ends were trimmed by 6 bases and 0 bases, with 16 bases remaining between them. The CDR3 DNA sequence: TGTGCCAGCAGTTCGGGCGGGACAGCTAGCACAGATACGCAGTATTTT. Amino acid sequence: CASSSGGTASTDTQYF.

For this clonotype: A read error may explain this, as a much larger clone is one base away. The chain links TRBV20-1 to TRBJ2-7; TRBD1 or TRBD2 may be the D gene (5 bases each). Germline-derived CDR1 and CDR2 are DFQATT and SNEGSKA (reference sequence). The CDR3 contains 13 residues. V lost 6 bases, J lost 3 bases, and 15 bases lay in between. CDR3 nucleotide sequence: TGCAGTGCGGTCCCAGGGAGCTTCTACGAGCAGTACTTC. Translated: CSAVPGSFYEQYF.

The rearrangement joins TRBV5-5 to TRBJ2-2; the match to TRBD1 covers 9 bases. V was pared by 4 bases and J by 2 bases, with 9 bases of the junction left unmatched. Germline V gene data show CDR1 as SGHKS and CDR2 as YYEKEE (reference sequence). This CDR3 comprises 17 residues. CDR3 amino acids: CASSHHRTGANTGELFF. CDR3 nucleotide sequence: TGTGCCAGCAGCCATCATAGGACAGGGGCTAACACCGGGGAGCTGTTTTTT.

V gene TRBV10-3 combines with J gene TRBJ2-3, with 9 nucleotides matching TRBD1. V trimming: 10 bases; J trimming: 3 bases; junction bases outside the gene matches: 2. The CDR3 has 12 amino acids. Germline V gene data show CDR1 as ENHRY and CDR2 as SYGVKD. This chain's CDR3 is CATGQGTDTQYF. In DNA, the CDR3 is TGTGCCACGGGACAGGGAACAGATACGCAGTATTTT.

The chain recombines TRBV12-3 or TRBV12-4 with TRBJ2-7, with TRBD2 identical over 7 bases. J lost 10 bases, V lost 6 bases, and 9 bases had no gene match. CDR3 length: 12 residues. The CDR3 DNA reads as TGTGCCAGCAGCCGGGACTACCCGGGACAGTACTTC. Encoded protein: CASSRDYPGQYF.

For this clonotype: A read error may explain this, as a much larger clone is one base away. The genes are TRBV7-6 and TRBJ2-1; D might be TRBD2 (7 bases). This CDR3 region has 17 residues. Germline lookup yields CDR1 SGHVS and CDR2 FNYEAQ. The V and J ends lost 2 bases and 10 bases respectively, with 24 bases between them. The CDR3 spells CASSLNPAWGGGHEQFF. CDR3 DNA: TGTGCCAGCAGCTTAAATCCCGCGTGGGGGGGGGGCCACGAGCAGTTCTTC.

Notes on this clonotype: It may be a read error: a sequence one base away is much more abundant. The rearrangement uses TRBV20-1 and TRBJ1-1, with unresolved D. Per the germline V gene, CDR1 is DFQATT and CDR2 is SNEGSKA (reference sequence). The CDR3 has 14 residues. The CDR3 coding sequence is TGCACCTCGTGCGTAGGAATTCGGGACACTGAAGCTTTCTTT. This codes for CTSCVGIRDTEAFF.

This clonotype showed up many times. The chain links TRBV20-1 to TRBJ2-7; the match to TRBD1 covers 7 bases. J lost 7 bases, V lost 8 bases, and 14 bases had no gene match. Germline V gene lookup returns CDR1 DFQATT and CDR2 SNEGSKA (reference sequence). There are 13 residues in the CDR3. CDR3 bases: TGCAGTTTCAGTGGGGGACAGAAGAAAGAGCAGTACTTC. Translation gives CSFSGGQKKEQYF.

In the case of this clonotype: A read error may explain this, as a much larger clone is one base away. V is TRBV4-3 and J is TRBJ1-1, with a tentative D call TRBD1 (5 bases). Germline CDR1 and CDR2: LGHNA and YSLEER. Trimming left V 1 base short and J 2 bases short, with 11 bases between. CDR3 length: 15 residues. CDR3 nucleotides: TGCGCCAGCAGCCAAGGTATGAGGGGTAACACTGAAGCTTTCTTT. Amino acids: CASSQGMRGNTEAFF.

On this clonotype: This could be a read error, since a much larger clone is one nucleotide away. This rearrangement joins TRBV6-1 to TRBJ1-2; D gene unclear. V lost 1 base to trimming and J lost 4 bases, with 10 bases between them. CDR1 is MNHNS and CDR2 is SASEGT in the germline V gene. The CDR3 runs to 14 residues. The CDR3 coding sequence is TGTGCCAGCAGTGAAGTGAACGGGATCTATGGCTACACCTTC. Its translation is CASSEVNGIYGYTF.

This clonotype occurred many times. The chain has TRBV5-5 and TRBJ2-3; the D gene is possibly TRBD1 (5 bases). CDR3 size: 15 residues. CDR1 SGHKS and CDR2 YYEKEE come from the germline V gene (reference sequence). Trimming stripped 2 bases from V and 2 bases from J, with 12 bases between. The CDR3 region has the DNA TGTGCCAGCAGCTTAAGGGGCATGACCACAGATACGCAGTATTTT. It encodes CASSLRGMTTDTQYF.

The sample holds many counts of this clonotype. This chain uses TRBV5-1 with TRBJ1-4, with 7 positions matching TRBD1. Trimming cost V 2 bases and J 7 bases; bases outside gene matches: 5. Germline CDR1 is SGHRS and CDR2 is YFSETQ. CDR3 length: 14 residues. The CDR3 DNA reads TGCGCCAGCAGCTTATCACAGGGGAGTGAAAAACTGTTTTTT. Translated, it gives CASSLSQGSEKLFF.

This clonotype occurred many times. This chain links TRBV10-3 with TRBJ2-3, with 10 bases fitting TRBD1. CDR1 and CDR2 from the germline V gene are ENHRY and SYGVKD. Germline trimming cut 5 bases from V and 5 bases from J; bases unmatched to any gene: 7. There are 15 residues in the CDR3. The CDR3 DNA reads TGTGCCATCAGTCCCGGGACAGGGGTAATAGATACGCAGTATTTT. Translation: CAISPGTGVIDTQYF.

The table lists this clonotype with many counts. V gene TRBV10-3 combines with J gene TRBJ2-3, with 7 bases identical to TRBD2. Trimming removed 6 bases from V and 4 bases from J; junction bases left unmatched: 4. Per the germline V gene, CDR1 is ENHRY and CDR2 is SYGVKD. This CDR3 is built from 13 residues. CDR3 protein: CAIRTSKSDTQYF. The CDR3 region has the DNA TGTGCCATCAGGACTAGCAAGTCAGATACGCAGTATTTT.

This chain uses TRBV29-1 with TRBJ2-4; 7 bases line up with TRBD1. CDR1 and CDR2 (germline): SQVTM, ANQGSEA. This CDR3 contains 14 residues. The DNA for the CDR3 is TGCAGTGCCCACAGGGGTTTAGCCAAAAACATTCAGTACTTC. It yields the protein CSAHRGLAKNIQYF.

The CDR3 reads CASSGGFGEKLFF. CDR3 coding DNA: TGTGCCAGCAGTGGGGGGTTTGGGGAAAAACTGTTTTTT. V is TRBV25-1 and J is TRBJ1-4, with a weak D call TRBD1 (5 bases). The CDR3 is made up of 13 amino acids. Trimming cost V 4 bases and J 8 bases, with 11 bases left between them. Germline lookup yields CDR1 MGHDK and CDR2 SYGVNS.

Many counts were recorded for this clonotype. This chain joins TRBV29-1 and TRBJ2-3, with TRBD2 matching 8 bases. Germline trimming cut 4 bases from V and 3 bases from J; bases unmatched to any gene: 12. The germline V gene encodes CDR1 SQVTM and CDR2 ANQGSEA. The CDR3 is 16 amino acids. The CDR3 here is CSVGGGAGGPTDTQYF. CDR3 bases: TGCAGCGTTGGTGGCGGGGCGGGGGGCCCAACAGATACGCAGTATTTT.

This clonotype was recorded once. J is TRBJ2-1 and V is TRBV9; D is undetermined. The length of the CDR3 is 13 residues. Trimming took off 0 bases at V and 7 bases at J, with 8 bases between the two ends. Germline values: CDR1 SGDLS, CDR2 YYNGEE. CDR3 nucleotides: TGTGCCAGCAGCGTAGGGAACCAGAATGAGCAGTTCTTC. The encoded protein is CASSVGNQNEQFF.

This clonotype was detected many times. This chain links TRBV6-5 with TRBJ2-5; D gene uncertain. V was pared by 5 bases and J by 5 bases, with 12 bases between. Germline V gives CDR1 MNHEY, CDR2 SVGAGI. The CDR3 totals 13 residues. Here the CDR3 DNA reads TGTGCCAGCAGTGACGACATTCGGGAGACCCAGTACTTC. It is translated as CASSDDIRETQYF.